This TCR beta chain was sequenced in a study of T cell repertoires in cytomegalovirus infection. The overall study: Epitope selection comprised recently identified HLA-C-restricted CMV epitopes and well-studied HLA-B-restricted CMV epitopes.

Notes on this clonotype: Its antigen is not known.

TCRdb ran MiXCR on the reads and lists one entry per CDR3 protein. Of about 570,000 distinct CDR3 sequences listed, roughly 42% are singletons. Germline V gene lookup returns CDR1 MNHEY and CDR2 SVGEGT. V shed 7 bases and J shed 5 bases, with 15 bases lying between them. The CDR3 runs 13 residues. The sample in question was cultured PBMCs, obtained from culture after CMV antigen stimulation. The chain is built from TRBV6-2 or TRBV6-3 and TRBJ2-7; possible D gene TRBD1, 6 bases. The sequence came from a human donor in good health (CMV status not recorded). Some clones in this sample may be carry-over from other donors' samples. In DNA form, the CDR3 reads TGTGCCAGCACCGCTTGGGACAAAAACGAGCAGTACTTC. Translated: CASTAWDKNEQYF.